This TCR beta chain was obtained from a study of shared clonotypes between healthy human individuals (TCRdb year 2020). Concerning the study at large: The cohort included three men and a couple of women between 18 and 49 years of age. For each donor, three plates each were used for CD4 naive and CD4 memory, two plates were used for CD8 naive, and one plate was used for CD8 memory. To estimate repertoire size and how much clonotype sharing occurs between individuals, the study deeply sequenced the blood TCR repertoires of about 5 healthy adults. Libraries were prepared and TCR repertoires were sequenced by different laboratories using diverse techniques, in order to increase sequencing depth and limit assay-specific biases. Between about 0.9 and 8.9 billion PBMCs per donor were obtained by leukapheresis. The investigation overall reported the following: Because the study included a small number of donors, the genetic and exposure-history diversity represented was limited. Clonotypes shared by all four sorted-subset donors showed higher generation probabilities than non-shared clonotypes. Larger estimated clonotype richness was generally found for naive subsets than for memory subsets. Based on pairwise subsampling, the degree of clonotype sharing among donors was expected to be affected by sequencing depth. Sampling was restricted to blood, and TCR repertoires in tissues likely differ from the TCR repertoires found in blood. Sharing across several donors was observed for about 4.8% of naive CD4, over 3% of naive CD8, roughly 2.3% of memory CD4, and roughly 0.4% of memory CD8 clonotypes. Incomplete sequencing was indicated by rarefaction of sorted-subset datasets, despite the large sequencing depth.

A note on this clone: Its recognized antigen is unknown. No base quality information exists; no much larger clone differs at one position.

CD8 naive samples were CD45RO-negative cells positively selected for CCR7, giving a CD45RA+CCR7+ population that excluded TemRA cells. The donors were healthy, HIV-negative adults who had no recently reported acute infections or vaccinations. All donors were Caucasian adults living in Nashville, Tennessee, USA. After blood collection by leukapheresis, PBMCs were isolated using Ficoll-Histopaque density gradient centrifugation and then cryopreserved in the vapor phase of liquid nitrogen. Analytical flow cytometry was used to check the purity and quantity of every magnetically sorted T cell population. Genomic DNA was isolated from every sorted fraction and measured by UV absorbance on a Nanodrop 2000c. Using the deep immunoSEQ assay, TCR CDR3 regions were amplified from genomic DNA by multiplex PCR. Extracted genomic DNA from each cell subset was distributed evenly across all wells of several immunoSEQ 96-well plates, and each plate was treated as a replicate. For sorted subsets, about 220 ng of genomic DNA, equivalent to 25,000 to 35,000 T cell genomes, went into each replicate PCR. The purified libraries were quantified using a Qubit 3.0 fluorometer, sized with a Bioanalyzer 2100, and then quantified again using the KAPA Library Quantification kit. A separate single-read 150-cycle Illumina NextSeq 550 flow cell was used to sequence each immunoSEQ 96-well plate. Per the authors' processing: Because the immunoSEQ output included only junctional sequences and no quality scores, the filtering could not be the same as the filtering used for full-length reads. To assign V/J genes and CDR3, sequences were annotated using PyIR, a Python wrapper for IgBLAST v1.9, with IMGT germline references. Reads with weak V/J assignments (E-value above 1e-6), missing CDR3, stop codons, out-of-frame junctions, or ambiguous translated residues were removed. V3J clonotypes were defined by identical inferred V gene, J gene, and CDR3 amino acid sequence. Percentage overlap between repertoires was calculated by dividing the number of shared unique clonotypes by the size of the smaller repertoire. RTK rarefaction, the Chao1 estimator, and Recon v2.1 estimates of unobserved clonotypes were used to assess repertoire richness. For all TCRbeta clonotypes obtained by the gDNA method from a handful of donors, generation probabilities were computed with OLGA. TCRdb re-hosts the immuneACCESS table, in-frame sequences only. Its copies lack some clones; in the studies checked, an unresolved V gene accounts for under half of them, and the cause for the rest is not known. Clone size and the V and J calls come from that table; the DNA yielded D and trimming. The sample table records about 600,000 clones; nearly 97% of these occur just once. The leading ten clones occupy roughly 0.1% of the sample.

The germline V gene (reference sequence) sets CDR1 to MNHEY and CDR2 to SMNVEV. V and J are trimmed by 0 bases and 1 base, and the gene matches miss 2 bases of the junction. Taken from cysteine to phenylalanine, the CDR3 has 15 residues. Only the CDR3 DNA is retained, 45 bases long and in frame from the first base. The clonotype was recovered from a woman under 40 in good health. Sequencing was done on a sample of naive CD8+ T cells sorted from blood. Reading the label with the study, this specimen's cell subset or site is: CD45RA+CCR7+. Recombination linked TRBV27 to TRBJ1-1; TRBD1 lines up with 7 middle nucleotides. In nucleotides, the sequence is TGTGCCAGCAGTTTATCTAGGACAGGGAACACTGAAGCTTTCTTT. This is translated as CASSLSRTGNTEAFF.